This T cell receptor (beta chain) was recorded in a study of blood T cell repertoires in COVID-19. Some clones are missing from TCRdb's copy, which holds only in-frame ones; the method was immunoSEQ multiplex PCR. The profile shows around 150,000 clones, 90% to 95% of them singletons. Germline V gene data show CDR1 as SGHTA and CDR2 as FQGNSA. The CDR3 runs to 14 residues. V was trimmed by 1 base and J by 7 bases, leaving 13 bases between them. The chain employs TRBV7-2 and TRBJ1-1; the D is unclear. The receptor comes from a woman aged 45-65 years with acute or convalescent COVID-19. Sequenced material: peripheral blood. This CDR3 is CASSLGARMDEAFF. The DNA for the CDR3 is TGTGCCAGCAGCTTAGGGGCCCGGATGGATGAAGCTTTCTTT.